A selection of T cell receptor beta chains follows, all from one sample in a study of blood T cell repertoires in COVID-19. Libraries were prepared by immunoSEQ multiplex PCR; TCRdb keeps only in-frame clonotypes and omits some of them. The top ten hold about 2.5% of the sample, which has roughly 160,000 clones, approximately 91% seen once. Sequencing used peripheral blood. Receptor source: a man aged 18 to 35 with acute or convalescent COVID-19. Each CDR3 is given with its conserved first and last residue. D genes are given only for firm matches. Clone size is stated in some rows and not others, as once, few, many or a class when expanded.

d_call: TRBD1; j_call: TRBJ2-7; v_call: TRBV18; clone_size: NA; cdr3_nt: TGTGCCAGCTCACCAGGACAGGGGATTTACTACGAGCAGTACTTC; cdr3_aa: CASSPGQGIYYEQYF
d_call: NA; j_call: TRBJ1-4; v_call: TRBV29-1; clone_size: NA; cdr3_nt: TGCAGCGTTGAGCCGGTCGGGCAGCCGGGGAAAGACGAAAAACTGTTTTTT; cdr3_aa: CSVEPVGQPGKDEKLFF
d_call: TRBD1; j_call: TRBJ2-2; v_call: TRBV7-6; clone_size: NA; cdr3_nt: TGTGCCAGCAGCTTATATACGGGACAGGGAGCCCCGACGAACACCGGGGAGCTGTTTTTT; cdr3_aa: CASSLYTGQGAPTNTGELFF
d_call: NA; j_call: TRBJ2-7; v_call: TRBV9; clone_size: NA; cdr3_nt: TGTGCCAGCAGCCCCCGGAGGGACAGCTCCTACGAGCAGTACTTC; cdr3_aa: CASSPRRDSSYEQYF
d_call: NA; j_call: TRBJ1-6; v_call: TRBV7-8; clone_size: NA; cdr3_nt: TGTGCCAGCAGCTGGAACAGCAGGACCTCGGCGGGGGATTCACCCCTCCACTTT; cdr3_aa: CASSWNSRTSAGDSPLHF
d_call: TRBD1; j_call: TRBJ1-4; v_call: TRBV7-7; clone_size: NA; cdr3_nt: TGTGCCAGCAGAACACTACAGGGGCGAAATGAAAAACTGTTTTTT; cdr3_aa: CASRTLQGRNEKLFF
d_call: NA; j_call: TRBJ2-1; v_call: TRBV2; clone_size: NA; cdr3_nt: TGTGCCAGGGTTCGGCCTAGCGGAGGGGGTGAGCAGTTCTTC; cdr3_aa: CARVRPSGGGEQFF
d_call: NA; j_call: TRBJ1-5; v_call: TRBV4-1; clone_size: NA; cdr3_nt: TGCGCCAGCAGCCAAGATCCCACAGGAGCGACCAATCAGCCCCAGCATTTT; cdr3_aa: CASSQDPTGATNQPQHF
d_call: NA; j_call: TRBJ2-7; v_call: TRBV7-9; clone_size: NA; cdr3_nt: TGTGCCAGCAGCTTTAGAGGAGGGCCGTCCAATAATTACGAGCAGTACTTC; cdr3_aa: CASSFRGGPSNNYEQYF
d_call: NA; j_call: TRBJ1-2; v_call: TRBV6-5; clone_size: NA; cdr3_nt: TGTGCCAGCAGTATTCAAACAGGGATCTATGGCTACACCTTC; cdr3_aa: CASSIQTGIYGYTF
d_call: TRBD1; j_call: TRBJ1-2; v_call: TRBV19; clone_size: NA; cdr3_nt: TGTGCCAGTAGTCCTCACCCGTACAGGGGTAACAACTATGGCTACACCTTC; cdr3_aa: CASSPHPYRGNNYGYTF
d_call: NA; j_call: TRBJ1-2; v_call: TRBV9; clone_size: NA; cdr3_nt: TGTGCCAGCAGCGTAGGAACAGGAAACTATGGCTACACCTTC; cdr3_aa: CASSVGTGNYGYTF
d_call: TRBD1; j_call: TRBJ1-1; v_call: TRBV12-3/TRBV12-4; clone_size: NA; cdr3_nt: TGTGCCAGCAGTTTAATTAGGGACAGGACTTTCTTT; cdr3_aa: CASSLIRDRTFF
d_call: TRBD1; j_call: TRBJ1-2; v_call: TRBV5-1; clone_size: NA; cdr3_nt: TGCGCCAGCAGCCACCACAGGGGAGACGGCTACACCTTC; cdr3_aa: CASSHHRGDGYTF
d_call: NA; j_call: TRBJ2-3; v_call: TRBV20-1; clone_size: NA; cdr3_nt: TGCAGTGCTATGGGACTAGATACGCAGTATTTT; cdr3_aa: CSAMGLDTQYF
d_call: TRBD1; j_call: TRBJ1-2; v_call: TRBV12-5; clone_size: NA; cdr3_nt: TGTGCTAGTGGTTTCGGACAGGCTGGCTATGGCTACACCTTC; cdr3_aa: CASGFGQAGYGYTF
d_call: NA; j_call: TRBJ1-2; v_call: TRBV6-5; clone_size: NA; cdr3_nt: TGTGCCAGCAGTTACTCTGGGGGCGCCGGTGGCTACACCTTC; cdr3_aa: CASSYSGGAGGYTF
d_call: NA; j_call: TRBJ1-1; v_call: TRBV5-1; clone_size: few; cdr3_nt: TGCGCCAGCAGCTTAGGGGTGAACACTGAAGCTTTCTTT; cdr3_aa: CASSLGVNTEAFF
d_call: TRBD2; j_call: TRBJ2-2; v_call: TRBV5-6; clone_size: NA; cdr3_nt: TGTGCCAGCAGCTTGGGGCTAGCGGGAGATGGAAGGCCCGGGGAGCTGTTTTTT; cdr3_aa: CASSLGLAGDGRPGELFF
d_call: NA; j_call: TRBJ2-3; v_call: TRBV5-1; clone_size: NA; cdr3_nt: TGCGCCAGCAGCTTGGCGCAGGTGCCAGATACGCAGTATTTT; cdr3_aa: CASSLAQVPDTQYF
d_call: TRBD2; j_call: TRBJ2-1; v_call: TRBV7-6; clone_size: NA; cdr3_nt: TGTGCCAGCAGCACTAGCGGGGGGTCCCGCGGGGAGCAGTTCTTC; cdr3_aa: CASSTSGGSRGEQFF
d_call: TRBD1; j_call: TRBJ1-6; v_call: TRBV19; clone_size: NA; cdr3_nt: TGTGCCAGTACCGGGACAGGCTCCTATAATTCACCCCTCCACTTT; cdr3_aa: CASTGTGSYNSPLHF
d_call: TRBD1; j_call: TRBJ2-5; v_call: TRBV19; clone_size: NA; cdr3_nt: TGTGCCAGCCGGGACAGGGGGCTCGAGACCCAGTACTTC; cdr3_aa: CASRDRGLETQYF
d_call: TRBD2; j_call: TRBJ2-1; v_call: TRBV7-8; clone_size: NA; cdr3_nt: TGTGCCAGCAGCTTAGCCCGGCTAGCGGAGTACACATACAATGAGCAGTTCTTC; cdr3_aa: CASSLARLAEYTYNEQFF
d_call: TRBD1; j_call: TRBJ1-1; v_call: TRBV9; clone_size: NA; cdr3_nt: TGTGCCAGCAGCGCCACAGGGGCGATGAGGGCTGAAGCTTTCTTT; cdr3_aa: CASSATGAMRAEAFF
d_call: NA; j_call: TRBJ1-5; v_call: TRBV6-4; clone_size: NA; cdr3_nt: TGTGCCAGCAGTGACTCGAAGCTTCGGTGTTATCAGCCCCAGCATTTT; cdr3_aa: CASSDSKLRCYQPQHF
d_call: TRBD1; j_call: TRBJ2-1; v_call: TRBV24-1; clone_size: NA; cdr3_nt: TGTGCCACCAGTGATGCACAGGGGTTCTCCTACAATGAGCAGTTCTTC; cdr3_aa: CATSDAQGFSYNEQFF
d_call: NA; j_call: TRBJ1-2; v_call: TRBV12-3/TRBV12-4; clone_size: NA; cdr3_nt: TGTGCCAGCAGTTTCAGGGGCGGCTACACCTTC; cdr3_aa: CASSFRGGYTF
d_call: TRBD1; j_call: TRBJ1-2; v_call: TRBV28; clone_size: NA; cdr3_nt: TGTGCCAGCAGCCCGGGACAGGGCTTTGGCTATGGCTACACCTTC; cdr3_aa: CASSPGQGFGYGYTF